Below are 13 T cell receptor beta chains sequenced from a single sample in a study of OX40 agonist ivuxolimab in advanced cancers. Produced via immunoSEQ multiplex PCR; TCRdb's table is partial and in-frame only. The top ten hold around 0.79% of the sample, which has 65,000 to 80,000 clones, 86% seen once. This specimen was CD4+ or CD8+ T cells sorted from blood, taken in a trial of the OX40 agonist ivuxolimab. The receptors here all came from an adult with an advanced solid tumor such as melanoma, head and neck, liver or kidney cancer.

This chain joins TRBV7-3 and TRBJ2-1; 10 bases are shared with TRBD2. The J segment lost 5 bases and the V segment lost 5 bases, leaving 6 bases of the junction unmatched. This CDR3 region has 15 residues. Germline V lookup: CDR1 SGHTA, CDR2 FQGTGA. CDR3 sequence reads: CASSKLAGWNNEQFF. The CDR3, as DNA: TGTGCCAGCAGCAAACTAGCGGGGTGGAACAATGAGCAGTTCTTC.

J is TRBJ1-1 and V is TRBV7-8, with 7 bases identical to TRBD1. Per germline, CDR1 SGHVS and CDR2 FQNEAQ. V shed 5 bases and J 3 bases; nucleotides not matched to a gene: 9. The CDR3 extends over 15 amino acids. The CDR3 sequence is CASSQQGGSDTEAFF. Written as DNA, the CDR3 is TGTGCCAGCAGCCAGCAGGGGGGAAGCGACACTGAAGCTTTCTTT.

This chain joins TRBV11-3 and TRBJ2-1; no clear D gene. Germline assignment: CDR1 SGHNT and CDR2 YENEEA. This CDR3 region has 14 residues. V was shortened by 2 bases and J by 0 bases, with 5 bases between the two germline ends. CDR3 sequence reads: CASSLSSSYNEQFF. In DNA, the CDR3 is TGTGCCAGCAGCTTATCTAGCTCCTACAATGAGCAGTTCTTC.

This chain uses TRBV19 with TRBJ2-7; D call uncertain. V lost 3 bases to trimming and J lost 2 bases, with 8 bases between them. The CDR3 sequence is 13 residues long. The V gene's germline CDR1 is LNHDA and CDR2 SQIVND (reference sequence). The CDR3 loop is CASSIEVAYEQYF. CDR3 in DNA: TGTGCCAGTAGTATTGAGGTCGCCTACGAGCAGTACTTC.

The chain joins TRBV6-1 to TRBJ2-7; D remains ambiguous. The CDR3 covers 10 residues. Trimming took off 2 bases at V and 12 bases at J, with 8 bases between the two ends. Germline V CDR1 and CDR2: MNHNS, SASEGT. This CDR3 reads CASSEKDPYF. CDR3 in DNA: TGTGCCAGCAGTGAAAAGGATCCGTACTTC.

The gene calls are TRBV18 and TRBJ2-3; TRBD2 matches at 13 bases. The trim removed 3 bases at V and 6 bases at J, leaving 0 bases unmatched. CDR1 is KGHSH and CDR2 is LQKENI in the germline V gene. CDR3 length equals 14 residues. As DNA, the CDR3 is TGTGCCAGCTCACCGACTAGCGGGAGGGATACGCAGTATTTT. It codes for CASSPTSGRDTQYF. Complete variable domain (other parts from reference TRBV18 and TRBJ2-3): NAGVMQNPRHLVRRRGQEARLRCSPMKGHSHVYWYRQLPEEGLKFMVYLQKENIIDESGMPKERFSAEFPKEGPSILRIQQVVRGDSAAYFCASSPTSGRDTQYFGPGTRLTVL.

This chain connects TRBV9 to TRBJ2-1; weak D call: TRBD1 (6 bases). V was cut by 2 bases and J by 12 bases, with 9 bases left in between. In germline, CDR1 is SGDLS, CDR2 YYNGEE. The CDR3 consists of 11 residues. The CDR3: CASSVGAGQFF. CDR3 nucleotides: TGTGCCAGCAGCGTGGGGGCTGGGCAGTTCTTC.

This clone was seen only once. This chain joins TRBV7-2 and TRBJ2-3, with TRBD1 identical over 7 bases. CDR3 size: 14 residues. Germline trimming cut 5 bases from V and 0 bases from J; bases unmatched to any gene: 2. CDR1 is SGHTA and CDR2 is FQGNSA in the germline V gene. CDR3 residues: CASSVRGSTDTQYF. The DNA for the CDR3 is TGTGCCAGCAGCGTCAGGGGGAGCACAGATACGCAGTATTTT.

The chain recombines TRBV28 with TRBJ2-1; 10 nucleotides align to TRBD1. The germline V gene has CDR1 MDHEN and CDR2 SYDVKM. This CDR3 comprises 15 residues. V was pared by 5 bases and J by 8 bases, with 9 bases of the junction left unmatched. CDR3 sequence reads: CASSPAGTGAYEQFF. CDR3 bases: TGTGCCAGCAGTCCCGCCGGGACAGGGGCTTATGAGCAGTTCTTC.

V usage is TRBV10-2 and J usage is TRBJ1-4; D gene unclear. This CDR3 is built from 12 residues. The V gene lost 1 base and the J gene lost 10 bases, with 7 bases spanning the gap. The germline V gene has CDR1 WSHSY and CDR2 SAAADI. CDR3 sequence: CASSELAGKLFF. The CDR3 nucleotides read TGCGCCAGCAGTGAGTTGGCGGGAAAACTGTTTTTT.

This chain links TRBV19 with TRBJ2-1, with 7 bases fitting TRBD2. The length of the CDR3 is 15 residues. The junction had 7 bases not matched to a gene; V was cut back by 4 bases and J by 4 bases. Germline V gene lookup returns CDR1 LNHDA and CDR2 SQIVND (reference sequence). The CDR3, as DNA: TGTGCCAGTAGTACGGTGTTGCGGGGGTACAATGAGCAGTTCTTC. Amino acid sequence: CASSTVLRGYNEQFF.

This clone was seen a single time. CDR3 bases: TGTGCCAGCAGTTACCAGGGACACTCTAGGGATACGCAGTATTTT. The encoded protein is CASSYQGHSRDTQYF. The V call is TRBV6-5, the J call TRBJ2-3; tentative D call: TRBD1 (6 bases). The CDR3 consists of 15 residues. Germline loops: CDR1 MNHEY, CDR2 SVGAGI. The V end was cut by 2 bases, the J end by 6 bases, with 15 bases between.

This chain links TRBV7-3 with TRBJ1-2; perhaps TRBD1 as D (6 bases). CDR3 length: 14 residues. V lost 5 bases, J lost 4 bases, and 14 bases lay in between. Germline CDR1 reads SGHTA; CDR2 reads FQGTGA. CDR3 protein: CASSQQGGGYGYTF. CDR3 sequence (DNA): TGTGCCAGCAGCCAACAGGGAGGTGGCTATGGCTACACCTTC.